The clone carrying this T cell receptor (beta chain) was counted only a few times. The antigen remains undetermined. The data stem from a study of CD8 T cells in ankylosing spondylitis. TCRdb used MiXCR to reprocess the 5' RACE reads, holding one entry per CDR3 protein. The data hold about 340,000 distinct CDR3 sequences, with roughly 14% observed a single time. Study-wide points: Some motif variants were previously reported in reactive arthritis synovial fluid and blood.

V dropped 0 bases and J dropped 7 bases, with 16 bases sitting between them. The CDR3 spans 15 residues. Looked up from germline, CDR1 is SGHDT and CDR2 is YYEEEE. The receptor's source is a male donor with ankylosing spondylitis or in good health (not recorded which). V usage is TRBV5-6 and J usage is TRBJ1-2; perhaps TRBD1 as D (5 bases). Sequencing was performed on blood, either unsorted or a sorted T cell fraction (not recorded which). The CDR3 protein is CASSLVAGPIGGYTF. As DNA, the CDR3 is TGTGCCAGCAGCTTGGTTGCAGGGCCCATTGGTGGCTACACCTTC.